This TCR beta chain was retrieved from a study of T-cell memory formation after mild COVID-19. Across the study: Largely donor-specific sequence clusters came from a couple of donors.

Constant-segment primers and 5'RACE yielded cDNA libraries for TCR alpha and TCR beta, each carrying sample barcodes and UMIs. TCRdb used MiXCR to reprocess the 5' RACE reads, holding one entry per CDR3 protein. In the table there are some 440,000 distinct CDR3 sequences, roughly 25% of which are singletons. There are 13 residues in the CDR3. V lost 8 bases to trimming and J lost 4 bases, with 14 bases between them. General study points: Contracting clones, day 15 to 85, had balanced CD4/CD8, and later expanders favored CD4+.

In its sample, this clonotype was seen a few times. The antigen remains undetermined. J is TRBJ1-1 and V is TRBV12-3 or TRBV12-4; maybe TRBD1 (5 bases). This receptor was taken from an adult woman who had mild COVID-19 (a few samples of this study predate the infection). Cell type and time point are not known. The specimen was PBMCs or a T cell subset sorted from them (not recorded which). DNA of the CDR3: TGTGCCAGCGGACTCCTTGGGGGCACTGAAGCTTTCTTT. As protein: CASGLLGGTEAFF.